This T cell receptor beta chain was sequenced during a study of blood T cell repertoires in COVID-19 (dated by TCRdb to 2018 to 2021). In terms of the full investigation: Samples covering the acute and convalescent phases of COVID-19 were provided by collaborators in the United States, Italy and Spain. Where available, HLA class I and class II types were obtained from metadata supplied by the sample provider rather than from assay-based typing. A freely available public database, intended as a resource for researchers studying the immune response to SARS-CoV-2, is where the repertoires were released. The material from the prospective study consisted of cDNA or gDNA derived from T cells, B-cell-depleted T cells, or PBMCs. The samples were drawn from two sources: the first 160 participants of the ongoing ImmuneRACE study, and approximately 1,300 subjects contributed by 6 global collaborators. The sample metadata nearly always contained a de-identified subject ID, COVID-19 status, age in years and sex. The dataset comprised deeply sampled blood TCRbeta repertoires from subjects exposed to, actively infected with, or recovered from COVID-19. Broader findings and caveats from the paper: Clinical and demographic metadata were provided uncurated, with the amount varying by source and participant.

To note about this clone: No antigen is known for it. The sample holds no much larger clone one base away, and base qualities are not on file.

One collaborating source in Seattle enrolled patients during active infection and followed them longitudinally through the course of disease. Whole blood was collected in K2EDTA tubes by collaborating institutions according to the institutions' own protocols. For TCRbeta analysis, collaborators shipped samples as frozen whole blood, isolated PBMCs, or DNA extracted from either of those sample types. TCRbeta CDR3 regions were amplified from genomic DNA using the immunoSEQ Assay, a bias-controlled multiplex PCR. In the authors' own workflow: The number of nucleated cells in each sample was estimated by amplification of reference gene primers within the assay. To quantify the absolute abundance of each unique TCRbeta CDR3 rearrangement, sequence reads were collapsed and filtered. For each sample, productive Simpson clonality was calculated by taking the square root of Simpson's diversity index across productive rearrangements. In TCRdb, the immuneACCESS table is reduced to in-frame sequences with V and J assigned. These tables do not hold every clone; where another copy was compared, an unresolved V gene accounts for under half, and the others remain unexplained. V, J and clone size are taken as reported in that table, and D and trimming were inferred from the DNA itself. The sample records 45,000 to 50,000 clones, 70% to 90% of which are singletons. The ten largest make up approximately 32% of the sample.

This receptor was identified in an elderly woman with COVID-19, enrolled during active disease. The sample consisted of peripheral blood.

The nucleotide sequence reads TGTGCCAGCGGGGACAGGGAACGGGAGGCTTTCTTT. The resulting protein is CASGDREREAFF. The chain is assembled from TRBV2 and TRBJ1-1, and TRBD1 aligns with 9 junction nucleotides. CDR1 and CDR2 are read off the germline V gene as SNHLY and FYNNEI. Its CDR3 holds 12 amino acids, cysteine through phenylalanine. Only the CDR3 portion is preserved as DNA: 36 bases, with reading frame beginning at the first base. The junction shows trimming of 8 bases on V and 11 bases on J, and the gene matches do not reach 9 bases of it.